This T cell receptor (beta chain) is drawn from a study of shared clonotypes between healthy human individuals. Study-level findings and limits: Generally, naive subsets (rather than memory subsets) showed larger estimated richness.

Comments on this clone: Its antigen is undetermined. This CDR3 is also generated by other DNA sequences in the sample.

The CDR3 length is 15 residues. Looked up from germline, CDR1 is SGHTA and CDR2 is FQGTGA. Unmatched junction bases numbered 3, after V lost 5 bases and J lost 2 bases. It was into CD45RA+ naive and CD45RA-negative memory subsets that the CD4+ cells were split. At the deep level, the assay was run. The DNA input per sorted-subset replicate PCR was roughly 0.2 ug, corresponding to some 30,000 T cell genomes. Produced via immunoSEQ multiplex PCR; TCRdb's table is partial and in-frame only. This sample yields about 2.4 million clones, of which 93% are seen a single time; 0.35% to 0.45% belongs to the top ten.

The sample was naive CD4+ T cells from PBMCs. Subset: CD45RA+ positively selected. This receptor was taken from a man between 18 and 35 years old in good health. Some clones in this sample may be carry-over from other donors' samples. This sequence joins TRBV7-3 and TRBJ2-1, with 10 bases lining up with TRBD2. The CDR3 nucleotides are TGTGCCAGCAGCCCCGGACTAGCGGCCTACAATGAGCAGTTCTTC. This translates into CASSPGLAAYNEQFF.